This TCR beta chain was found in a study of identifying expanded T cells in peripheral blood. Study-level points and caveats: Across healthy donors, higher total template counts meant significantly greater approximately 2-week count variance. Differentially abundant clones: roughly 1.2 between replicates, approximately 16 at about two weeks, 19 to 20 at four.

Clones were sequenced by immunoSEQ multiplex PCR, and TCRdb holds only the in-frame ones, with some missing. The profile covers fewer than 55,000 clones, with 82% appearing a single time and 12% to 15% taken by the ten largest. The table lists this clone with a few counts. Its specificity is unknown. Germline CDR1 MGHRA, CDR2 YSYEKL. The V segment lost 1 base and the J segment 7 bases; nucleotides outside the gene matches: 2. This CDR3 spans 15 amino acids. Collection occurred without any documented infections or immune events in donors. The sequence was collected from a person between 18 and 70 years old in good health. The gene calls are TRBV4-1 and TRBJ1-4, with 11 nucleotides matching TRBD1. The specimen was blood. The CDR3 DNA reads TGCGCCAGCAGCCAAGCCGGACAGGGGGCTGAAAAACTGTTTTTT. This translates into CASSQAGQGAEKLFF.